This TCR beta chain was documented in a study of shared clonotypes between healthy human individuals. General observations from the study: Despite large depth, rarefaction showed incomplete sorted-subset sequencing.

Turning to this clone: Its specificity is not known.

Germline loops: CDR1 SGHKS, CDR2 YYEKEE (reference sequence). J gave up 2 bases and V 5 bases, and 10 bases lay outside the gene matches. This CDR3 comprises 15 residues. Naive CD8 populations comprised CD45RO-negative cells positively selected for CCR7, excluding terminally differentiated effector memory CD45RA+ cells. Donors were healthy HIV-negative adults without recent acute infections or vaccinations. Data came from immunoSEQ multiplex PCR; TCRdb stores just in-frame clones and leaves some out. The sample has around 650,000 clones; approximately 96% are singletons. Sequencing was carried out using naive CD8+ T cells sorted from blood. V gene TRBV5-5 combines with J gene TRBJ2-7, with 7 positions matching TRBD2. The sequence was obtained from a woman younger than 45 in good health. The CDR3 reads CASSHQGGNPYEQYF. CDR3 nucleotides: TGTGCCAGCAGTCACCAGGGAGGGAATCCCTACGAGCAGTACTTC.